The subject of this entry is one TCR beta chain. This clonotype was seen more than once but under ten times. This receptor's antigen is unknown. No base quality values were provided; no much bigger clone lies one nucleotide off. The time point tag for this specimen amounts to: sample taken at primary tumor resection. Without any cell sorting, TCR sequencing was performed on whole RNA extracted either from tumor and nontumor lung tissue or from cryopreserved PBMC samples. The donors were 65 to 90 patients from the lung TRACERx cohort who had early-stage, untreated non-small cell lung cancer. Only patients with enough RNA available from two or more tumor regions were chosen for TCR sequencing. This entry belongs to a study of spatial heterogeneity in lung cancer (dated 2019 in TCRdb). Notes on the research overall: Beta-chain transcripts were consistently detected in greater numbers than alpha-chain transcripts, which likely reflects a higher abundance of beta-chain transcripts. Both alpha and beta chains were TCR-sequenced in samples taken at surgery, namely 220 tumor regions, fewer than 85 matched nontumor lung samples and 50 to 60 PBMC samples. Nonsynonymous mutation counts, determined by whole-exome sequencing of tumor tissue, were related to features of the TCR repertoire. In non-small cell lung cancer, the study made a quantitative comparison of TCR alpha and beta repertoires among multiple tumor regions, matched nontumor lung and blood. In the raw uncorrected reads, each unique combination of TCR and UMI appeared more than ten times on average.

The paper as a whole reports these results and caveats: Ubiquitous expanded tumor TCRs were detected in blood more often at tumor resection than at routine follow-up. Additional single-cell paired TCR alpha and beta sequencing was considered necessary to confirm, at a functional level, the hypothesis that regional TCRs recognize regional mutations.

Receptor amplification or capture employed 5' RACE. TCRdb names NextSeq 500 as the instrument used. In the TCR library protocol, a unique molecular identifier was attached to each TCR cDNA molecule so that PCR and sequencing errors could be corrected. Per the original workflow: Decombinator tools were used for TCR identification, UMI-based error correction and CDR3 extraction. TCRs above a frequency of 2 per 1,000, corresponding to the top 1% of the tumor frequency distribution, were defined as expanded. Each repertoire was subsampled 100 times to 5,000 TCRs, after which Renyi diversity was computed with the R vegan package. To build CDR3 similarity networks, amino acid triplet string-kernel similarity was used, and CDR3s were connected when their pairwise similarity was above 0.82. The raw public data were reprocessed by TCRdb itself: fastp quality trimming at Q25, MiXCR clonotype calling, in-frame beta chains only. Rows are unified per CDR3 protein, each entry keeping the most common DNA and genes. These V and J calls derive from TCRdb rather than the authors' analysis. Counted in this sample were roughly 79,000 distinct CDR3 sequences; roughly 12% of them appeared once. Of the sample, about 4.5% is held by the ten largest clones.

Trimming at the junction amounts to 6 bases on V and 1 base on J, and the germline ends lie 16 bases apart. According to the germline V gene, CDR1 reads SGHDN and CDR2 reads FVKESK. The CDR3 sequence holds 16 residues, the cysteine and phenylalanine included. The only DNA kept is the CDR3, 48 bases in frame from the first base. The material was PBMCs, obtained at surgery. This receptor chain uses TRBV14 and TRBJ2-1; TRBD1 is possibly the D segment (6 matching bases). This clonotype was sampled from a male donor with early-stage non-small cell lung cancer. The encoded CDR3 is CASSLVGARSYNEQFF. The nucleotide sequence reads as follows: TGTGCCAGCAGTCTCGTGGGGGCGCGATCCTACAATGAGCAGTTCTTC. Outside the CDR3, residues come from the reference TRBV14 and TRBJ2-1 proteins, so the full variable domain is: EAGVTQFPSHSVIEKGQTVTLRCDPISGHDNLYWYRRVMGKEIKFLLHFVKESKQDESGMPNNRFLAERTGGTYSTLKVQPAELEDSGVYFCASSLVGARSYNEQFFGPGTRLTVL.